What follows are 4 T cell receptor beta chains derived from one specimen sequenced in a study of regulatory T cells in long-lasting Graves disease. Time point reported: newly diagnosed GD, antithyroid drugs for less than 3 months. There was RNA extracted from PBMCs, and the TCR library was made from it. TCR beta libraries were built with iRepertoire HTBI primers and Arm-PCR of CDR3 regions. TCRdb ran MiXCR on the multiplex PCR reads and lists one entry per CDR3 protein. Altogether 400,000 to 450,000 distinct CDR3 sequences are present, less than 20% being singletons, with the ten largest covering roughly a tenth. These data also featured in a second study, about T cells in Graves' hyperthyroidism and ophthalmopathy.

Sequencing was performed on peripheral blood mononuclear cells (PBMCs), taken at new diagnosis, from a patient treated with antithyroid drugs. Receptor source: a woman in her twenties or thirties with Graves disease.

The chain's CDR3 is CASSVGERSTDTQYF. CDR3 sequence (DNA): TGTGCCAGCAGCGTAGGGGAAAGGAGCACAGATACGCAGTATTTT. The V call is TRBV2, the J call TRBJ2-3; TRBD1 might be the D (5 bases). CDR1 is SNHLY, CDR2 FYNNEI, per germline. The CDR3 totals 15 residues. Trimming left V 6 bases short and J 0 bases short, with 13 bases between.

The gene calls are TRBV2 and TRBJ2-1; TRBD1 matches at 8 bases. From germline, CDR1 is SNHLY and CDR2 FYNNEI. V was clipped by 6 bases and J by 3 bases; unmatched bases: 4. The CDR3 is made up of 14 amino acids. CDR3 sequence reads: CASRRQGSYNEQFF. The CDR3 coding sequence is TGTGCCAGCAGACGACAGGGGAGCTACAATGAGCAGTTCTTC.

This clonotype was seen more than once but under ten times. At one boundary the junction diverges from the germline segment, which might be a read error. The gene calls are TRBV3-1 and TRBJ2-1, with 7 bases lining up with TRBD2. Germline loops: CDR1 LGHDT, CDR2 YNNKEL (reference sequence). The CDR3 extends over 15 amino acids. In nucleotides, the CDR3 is TGCGCCAGCAGCCAAGGAAGCGGGGCAGGGCATGAGCAGTTCTTC. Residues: CASSQGSGAGHEQFF.

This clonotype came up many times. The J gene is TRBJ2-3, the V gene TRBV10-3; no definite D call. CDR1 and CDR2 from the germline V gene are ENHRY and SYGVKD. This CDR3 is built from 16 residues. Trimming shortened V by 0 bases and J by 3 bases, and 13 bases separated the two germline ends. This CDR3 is CAISESDPSRTDTQYF. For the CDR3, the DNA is TGTGCCATCAGTGAGTCTGACCCATCAAGGACAGATACGCAGTATTTT.